This T cell receptor beta chain was observed in a study of graft-versus-host responses after intestinal transplantation. As for the study in general: Anti-thymocyte globulin induction preceded 2 to 4 years of tacrolimus and steroid maintenance in all recipients.

In regard to this clone: The antigen is not known.

CDR1 MNHEY and CDR2 SMNVEV come from the germline V gene (reference sequence). Trimming removed 2 bases at V and 10 bases at J, with 13 bases between. The CDR3 is 13 residues long. The assay was immunoSEQ multiplex PCR, and TCRdb's table has in-frame clones only and misses some. The table has about 130,000 clones, around 94% seen once. J is TRBJ2-3 and V is TRBV27, with a possible D match to TRBD2 (6 bases). The TCR sequence derives from a human donor who received an intestinal transplant. Material: unstimulated CD4+ T cells sorted from spleen or lymph node cells, obtained before intestinal transplant. For the CDR3, the DNA is TGTGCCAGCAGTTTAGAGGCGGGGTCGGCGCAGTATTTT. Residues: CASSLEAGSAQYF.